This T cell receptor (beta chain) was recorded in a study of a mutant IDH1 vaccine in newly diagnosed glioma. On the study more broadly: With temozolomide cycles, or 4-6 weeks after radiotherapy alone, vaccination was started. Pretreatment consisted of radiotherapy, temozolomide, or both, with most receiving both. Study findings and constraints: Pseudoprogression appears to have had no connection to changes in top peripheral T cell clonotypes.

Germline values: CDR1 LNHNV, CDR2 YYDKDF (reference sequence). V was pared by 0 bases and J by 7 bases, with 7 bases between. The CDR3 sequence is 12 residues long. Libraries were prepared by immunoSEQ multiplex PCR; TCRdb keeps only in-frame clonotypes and omits some of them. This repertoire shows tens of thousands of clones, just under 90% found once; its top ten account for over 0.6%. This clone was counted once. The antigen is undetermined. This sample's time point: week 47, end of study. Vaccination used 300 ug of mutant IDH1 20-mer peptide per dose, with topical imiquimod. Patients underwent eight vaccinations, which took place in weeks 1, 3, 5, 7, 11, 15, 19 and 23.

The sequencing used PBMCs, collected from a glioma patient whose treatment included an IDH1 peptide vaccine. This sequence originates from a woman between 45 and 60 years old with glioma. The chain uses TRBV15 and TRBJ2-7, with D unclear. This chain's CDR3 is CATSRDMGEQYF. The CDR3 DNA follows: TGTGCCACCAGCAGAGATATGGGGGAGCAGTACTTC. Full variable domain (rest looked up from reference TRBV15 and TRBJ2-7): DAMVIQNPRYQVTQFGKPVTLSCSQTLNHNVMYWYQQKSSQAPKLLFHYYDKDFNNEADTPDNFQSRRPNTSFCFLDIRSPGLGDTAMYLCATSRDMGEQYFGPGTRLTVT.